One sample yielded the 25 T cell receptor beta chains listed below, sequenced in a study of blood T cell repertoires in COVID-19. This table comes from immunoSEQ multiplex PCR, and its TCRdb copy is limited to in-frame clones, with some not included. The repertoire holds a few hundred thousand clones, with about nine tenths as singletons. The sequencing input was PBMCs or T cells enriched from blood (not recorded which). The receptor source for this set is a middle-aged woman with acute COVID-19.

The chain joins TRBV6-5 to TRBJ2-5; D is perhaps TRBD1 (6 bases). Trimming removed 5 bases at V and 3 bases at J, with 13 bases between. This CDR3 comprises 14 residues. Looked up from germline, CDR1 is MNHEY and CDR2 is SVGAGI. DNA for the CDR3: TGTGCCAGCAGTACCTTAAGGGGGAAAGAGACCCAGTACTTC. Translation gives CASSTLRGKETQYF.

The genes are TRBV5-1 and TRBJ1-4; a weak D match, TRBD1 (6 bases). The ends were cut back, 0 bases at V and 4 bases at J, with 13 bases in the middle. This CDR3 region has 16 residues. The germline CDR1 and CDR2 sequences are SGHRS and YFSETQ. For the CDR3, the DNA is TGCGCCAGCAGCTTGGATGGCAGCAGGGGTAATGAAAAACTGTTTTTT. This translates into CASSLDGSRGNEKLFF.

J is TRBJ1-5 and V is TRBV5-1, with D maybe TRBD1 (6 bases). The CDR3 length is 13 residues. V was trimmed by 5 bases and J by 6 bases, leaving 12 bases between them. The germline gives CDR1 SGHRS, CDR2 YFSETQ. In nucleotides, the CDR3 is TGCGCCAGCAGTCGGGAAGGGGGTCAGCCCCAGCATTTT. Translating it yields CASSREGGQPQHF.

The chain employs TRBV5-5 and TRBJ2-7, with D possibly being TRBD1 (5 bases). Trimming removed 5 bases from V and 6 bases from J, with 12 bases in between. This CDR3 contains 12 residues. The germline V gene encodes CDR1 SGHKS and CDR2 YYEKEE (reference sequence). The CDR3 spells CASRGAYVEQYF. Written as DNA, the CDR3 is TGTGCCAGCAGAGGGGCCTACGTCGAGCAGTACTTC.

The CDR3 DNA follows: TGTGCCAGCAGTTACTGGGGACAGGGAAGTACTGAAGCTTTCTTT. Translation: CASSYWGQGSTEAFF. The rearrangement uses TRBV6-5 and TRBJ1-1; TRBD1 agrees at 9 bases. Germline CDR1 reads MNHEY; CDR2 reads SVGAGI. The V and J ends lost 1 base and 5 bases, in that order; junction bases with no gene match: 5. The CDR3 is 15 residues long.

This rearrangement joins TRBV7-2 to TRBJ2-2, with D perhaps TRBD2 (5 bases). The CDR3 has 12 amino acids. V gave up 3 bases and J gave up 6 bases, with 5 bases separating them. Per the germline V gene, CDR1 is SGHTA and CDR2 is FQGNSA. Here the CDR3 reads CASSFGAGELFF. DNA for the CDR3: TGTGCCAGCAGCTTCGGGGCCGGGGAGCTGTTTTTT.

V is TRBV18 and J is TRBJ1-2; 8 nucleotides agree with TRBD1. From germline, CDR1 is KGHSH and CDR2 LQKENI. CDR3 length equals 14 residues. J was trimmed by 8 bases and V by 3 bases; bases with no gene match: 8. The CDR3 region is CASSPQLTGDGYTF. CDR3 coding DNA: TGTGCCAGCTCACCCCAACTGACAGGGGACGGCTACACCTTC.

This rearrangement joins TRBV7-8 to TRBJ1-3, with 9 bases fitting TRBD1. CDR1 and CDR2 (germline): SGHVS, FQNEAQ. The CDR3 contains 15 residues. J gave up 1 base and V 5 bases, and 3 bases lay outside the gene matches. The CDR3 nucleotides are TGTGCCAGCAGCCGGGACAGGGCGTCTGGAAACACCATATATTTT. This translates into CASSRDRASGNTIYF.

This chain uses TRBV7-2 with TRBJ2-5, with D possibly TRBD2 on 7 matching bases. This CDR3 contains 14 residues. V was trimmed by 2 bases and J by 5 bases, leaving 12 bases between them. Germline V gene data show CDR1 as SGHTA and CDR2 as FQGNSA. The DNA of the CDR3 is TGTGCCAGCAGCTTACAGGGAGGGGGGGAGACCCAGTACTTC. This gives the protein CASSLQGGGETQYF.

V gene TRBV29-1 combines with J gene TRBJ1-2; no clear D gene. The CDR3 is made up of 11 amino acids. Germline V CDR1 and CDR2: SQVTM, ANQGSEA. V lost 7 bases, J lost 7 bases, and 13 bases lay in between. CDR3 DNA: TGCAGCGCCCGAGGAGGAGCTGGCTACACCTTC. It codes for CSARGGAGYTF. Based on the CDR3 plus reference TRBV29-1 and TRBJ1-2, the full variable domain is SAVISQKPSRDICQRGTSLTIQCQVDSQVTMMFWYRQQPGQSLTLIATANQGSEATYESGFVIDKFPISRPNLTFSTLTVSNMSPEDSSIYLCSARGGAGYTFGSGTRLTVV.

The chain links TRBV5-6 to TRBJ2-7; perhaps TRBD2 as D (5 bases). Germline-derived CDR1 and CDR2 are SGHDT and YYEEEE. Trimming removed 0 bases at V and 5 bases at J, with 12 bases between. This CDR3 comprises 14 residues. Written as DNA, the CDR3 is TGTGCCAGCAGCTTGGGGTCCGGGGTGAACGAGCAGTACGTC. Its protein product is CASSLGSGVNEQYV.

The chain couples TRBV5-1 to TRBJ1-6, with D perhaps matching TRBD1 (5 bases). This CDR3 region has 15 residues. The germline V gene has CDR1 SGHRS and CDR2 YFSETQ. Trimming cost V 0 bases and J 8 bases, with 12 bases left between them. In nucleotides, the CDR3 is TGCGCCAGCAGCTTGGGCGGGGCTCGGGATTCACCCCTCCACTTT. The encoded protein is CASSLGGARDSPLHF.

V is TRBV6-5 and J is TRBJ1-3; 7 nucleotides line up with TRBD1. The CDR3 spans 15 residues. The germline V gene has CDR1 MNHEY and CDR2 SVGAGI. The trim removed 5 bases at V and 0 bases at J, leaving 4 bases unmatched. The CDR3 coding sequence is TGTGCCAGCAGTCTCCGGGACAGCTCTGGAAACACCATATATTTT. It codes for CASSLRDSSGNTIYF.

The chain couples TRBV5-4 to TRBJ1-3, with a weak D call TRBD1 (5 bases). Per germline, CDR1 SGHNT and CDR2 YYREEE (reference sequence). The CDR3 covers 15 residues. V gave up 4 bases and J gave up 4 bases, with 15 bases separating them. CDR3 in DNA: TGTGCCAGCAGCCCCGGACACAACATAGGAAACACCATATATTTT. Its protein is CASSPGHNIGNTIYF. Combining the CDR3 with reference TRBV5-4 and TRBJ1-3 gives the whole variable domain ETGVTQSPTHLIKTRGQQVTLRCSSQSGHNTVSWYQQALGQGPQFIFQYYREEENGRGNFPPRFSGLQFPNYSSELNVNALELDDSALYLCASSPGHNIGNTIYFGEGSWLTVV.

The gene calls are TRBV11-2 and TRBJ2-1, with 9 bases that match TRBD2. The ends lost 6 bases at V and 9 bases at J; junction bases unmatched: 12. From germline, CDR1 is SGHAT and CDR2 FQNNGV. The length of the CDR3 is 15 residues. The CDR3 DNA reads TGTGCCAGCAGACATTCCGGGACTAGCTCGTTTGAGCAGTTCTTC. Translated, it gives CASRHSGTSSFEQFF.

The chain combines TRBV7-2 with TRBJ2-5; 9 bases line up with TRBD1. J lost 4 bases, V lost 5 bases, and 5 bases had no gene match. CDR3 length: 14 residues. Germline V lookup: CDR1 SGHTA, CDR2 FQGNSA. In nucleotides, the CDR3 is TGTGCCAGCAGCCCGACAGGGGGTATAGAGACCCAGTACTTC. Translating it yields CASSPTGGIETQYF.

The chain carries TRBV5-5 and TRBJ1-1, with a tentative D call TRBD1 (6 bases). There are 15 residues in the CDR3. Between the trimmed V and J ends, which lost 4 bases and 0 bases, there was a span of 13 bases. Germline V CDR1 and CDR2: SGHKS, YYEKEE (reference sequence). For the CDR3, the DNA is TGTGCCAGCAGCCTACCGACAGGACTGAACACTGAAGCTTTCTTT. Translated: CASSLPTGLNTEAFF.

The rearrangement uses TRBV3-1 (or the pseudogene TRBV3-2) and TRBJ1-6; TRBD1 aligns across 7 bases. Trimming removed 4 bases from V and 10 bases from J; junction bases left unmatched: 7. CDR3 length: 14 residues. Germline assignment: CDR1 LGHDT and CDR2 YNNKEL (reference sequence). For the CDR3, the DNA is TGTGCCAGCAGCCCTCGAGGGGGCGGATCACCCCTCCACTTT. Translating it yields CASSPRGGGSPLHF.

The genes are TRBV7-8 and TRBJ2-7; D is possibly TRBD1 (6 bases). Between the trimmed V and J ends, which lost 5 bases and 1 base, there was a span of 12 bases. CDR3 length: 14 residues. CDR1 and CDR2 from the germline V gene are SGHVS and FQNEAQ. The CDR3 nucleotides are TGTGCCAGCAGCCCCTGGACAGCGTCCTACGAGCAGTACTTC. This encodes CASSPWTASYEQYF. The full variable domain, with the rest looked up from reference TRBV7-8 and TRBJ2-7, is GAGVSQSPRYKVAKRGQDVALRCDPISGHVSLFWYQQALGQGPEFLTYFQNEAQLDKSGLPSDRFFAERPEGSVSTLKIQRTQQEDSAVYLCASSPWTASYEQYFGPGTRLTVT.

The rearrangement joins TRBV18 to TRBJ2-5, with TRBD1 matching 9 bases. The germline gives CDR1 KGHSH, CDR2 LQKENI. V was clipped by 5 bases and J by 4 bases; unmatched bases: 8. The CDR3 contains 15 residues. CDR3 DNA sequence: TGTGCCAGCTCATCCGCGACAGGGGGAGTAGAGACCCAGTACTTC. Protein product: CASSSATGGVETQYF. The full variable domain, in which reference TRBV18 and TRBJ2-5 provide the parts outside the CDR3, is NAGVMQNPRHLVRRRGQEARLRCSPMKGHSHVYWYRQLPEEGLKFMVYLQKENIIDESGMPKERFSAEFPKEGPSILRIQQVVRGDSAAYFCASSSATGGVETQYFGPGTRLLVL.

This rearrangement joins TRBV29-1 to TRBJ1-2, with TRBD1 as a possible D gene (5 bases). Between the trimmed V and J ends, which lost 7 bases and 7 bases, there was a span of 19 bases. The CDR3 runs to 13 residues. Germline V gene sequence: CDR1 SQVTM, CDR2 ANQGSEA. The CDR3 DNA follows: TGCAGCGCGGGGTTGAGGAGGGGTACTGGCTACACCTTC. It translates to CSAGLRRGTGYTF.

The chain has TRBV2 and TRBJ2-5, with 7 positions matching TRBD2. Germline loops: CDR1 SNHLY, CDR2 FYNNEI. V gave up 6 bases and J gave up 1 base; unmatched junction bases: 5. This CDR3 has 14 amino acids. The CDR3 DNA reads TGTGCCAGCAGGTCCGGGGGGTCCCAAGAGACCCAGTACTTC. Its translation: CASRSGGSQETQYF.

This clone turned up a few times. CDR3: CASSPQQGRDGYTF. The DNA for the CDR3 is TGTGCCAGCAGCCCCCAACAGGGTCGGGATGGCTACACCTTC. The rearrangement uses TRBV7-9 and TRBJ1-2; D may be TRBD1 (6 bases). The CDR3 consists of 14 residues. V lost 5 bases, J lost 6 bases, and 16 bases lay in between. Germline assignment: CDR1 SEHNR and CDR2 FQNEAQ (reference sequence).

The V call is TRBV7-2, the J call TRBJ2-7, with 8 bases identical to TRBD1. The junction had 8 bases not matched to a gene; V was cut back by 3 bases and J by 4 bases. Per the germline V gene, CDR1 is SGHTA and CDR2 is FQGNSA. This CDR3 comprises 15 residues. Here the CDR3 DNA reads TGTGCCAGCAGCTTCGACAGGGGTCGGGCATACGAGCAGTACTTC. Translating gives CASSFDRGRAYEQYF.

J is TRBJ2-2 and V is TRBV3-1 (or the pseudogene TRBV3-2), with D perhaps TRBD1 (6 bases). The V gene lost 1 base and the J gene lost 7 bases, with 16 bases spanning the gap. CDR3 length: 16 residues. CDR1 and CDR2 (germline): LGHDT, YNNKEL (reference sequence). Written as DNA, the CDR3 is TGTGCCAGCAGCCAAGGGGACACTGGGAGAGACGGGGAGCTGTTTTTT. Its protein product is CASSQGDTGRDGELFF.